Sequencing of this TCR beta chain was carried out in a study of radiotherapy plus CTLA-4 blockade in lung cancer. As for the study in general: Among all patients, 15% to 20% showed objective responses, while roughly 34% had disease control.

This clone has more than one count but fewer than ten. As yet, its antigen is unknown. Chemo-refractory metastatic non-small-cell lung cancer patients received focal radiation with ipilimumab CTLA-4 blockade. TCRdb's table, derived via immunoSEQ multiplex PCR, lists solely in-frame clones and lacks some. This table holds about 45,000 clones, less than 85% found once. The study, taken as a whole, reports: In blood, tumor-derived TCR clones expanded after radiotherapy plus ipilimumab. Together with interferon-beta, which increased in serum after radiation, early dynamic changes in blood T cell clones were reportedly the best predictors of response.

Trimming took 7 bases from V and 1 from J, leaving 11 bases between them. CDR3 length: 15 residues. The germline V gene has CDR1 MDHEN and CDR2 SYDVKM. Sample: peripheral blood, taken from a patient treated with radiotherapy plus ipilimumab. V is TRBV28 and J is TRBJ2-6, with D possibly being TRBD2 (6 bases). This receptor was taken from a human donor with non-small cell lung cancer who had stable disease on radiotherapy plus ipilimumab. CDR3 sequence: CASMEGSSGANVLTF. In DNA, the CDR3 is TGTGCCAGCATGGAGGGCTCTTCTGGGGCCAACGTCCTGACTTTC.